The clone carrying this T cell receptor beta chain was seen a few times. Antigen specificity is unknown. The template was RNA from unsorted bulk tissue. TCRbeta libraries were built with three rounds of nested PCR, modified from ARM-PCR. TCRdb re-called the multiplex PCR reads through MiXCR, storing one row per CDR3 protein. The sample has 65,000 to 95,000 distinct CDR3 sequences; 75% to 90% are singletons. These data come from a study of tumor and adjacent non-tumor tissue in lung cancer. Study-wide context: Samples averaged roughly 4.2 million productive TCRbeta reads each.

Broader study findings: Compared with tumor, normal lung showed significantly lower TCR diversity.

CDR3 length equals 13 residues. The germline gives CDR1 LGHNA, CDR2 YNFKEQ. Trimming pared 3 bases from V and 5 bases from J, leaving 7 bases between. This chain connects TRBV4-2 to TRBJ1-4; no firm D call. Specimen: lung tumor tissue. The source of this sequence is a woman aged 50 to 60 with non-small cell lung cancer. The CDR3 DNA reads TGTGCCAGCAGCCAGACTGCAAATGAAAAACTGTTTTTT. It yields the protein CASSQTANEKLFF.